A few counts support the clone carrying this T cell receptor beta chain. Repertoires were generated with immunoSEQ multiplex PCR, while TCRdb's copy carries only in-frame clones and drops some. The data show over 80,000 clones, with 85% seen just once and 20% to 25% held by the top ten. The source of the sample is a study of cytomegalovirus exposure and HLA in healthy donors. Trimming pared 7 bases from V and 4 bases from J, leaving 8 bases between. The V gene's germline CDR1 is MNHNY and CDR2 SVGAGI (reference sequence). The CDR3 is 11 amino acids. Input material: PBMCs. The chain links TRBV6-6 to TRBJ2-7, with a tentative D call TRBD1 (5 bases). The TCR comes from a man younger than 35 in good health and CMV-seropositive. CDR3 sequence: CASTDSYEQYF. Written as DNA, the CDR3 is TGTGCCAGCACCGACAGTTACGAGCAGTACTTC.